One and the same sample provided the 2 T cell receptor beta chains below, sequenced in a study of T cell responses to AZD1222 COVID-19 vaccine. Repertoires were generated with immunoSEQ multiplex PCR, while TCRdb's copy carries only in-frame clones and drops some. The table lists tens of thousands of clones, 83% of them singletons. Sequencing used peripheral blood, obtained 28 days after the second AZD1222 dose. The source of these receptors is an adult who received the AZD1222 COVID-19 vaccine.

This chain connects TRBV24-1 to TRBJ1-2; perhaps TRBD1 as D (6 bases). This CDR3 contains 12 residues. Between the trimmed V and J ends, which lost 7 bases and 7 bases, there was a span of 12 bases. CDR1 and CDR2 from the germline V gene are KGHDR and SFDVKD. The DNA for the CDR3 is TGTGCCACCAGCGAGGCAGGGGTTGGCTACACCTTC. Amino acid sequence: CATSEAGVGYTF.

This clone turned up a few times. The chain links TRBV7-9 to TRBJ1-4, with TRBD1 matching 7 bases. The germline V gene encodes CDR1 SEHNR and CDR2 FQNEAQ (reference sequence). This CDR3 comprises 15 residues. V lost 4 bases to trimming and J lost 7 bases; unmatched junction nucleotides: 9. This CDR3 is CASSSQTGRGEKLFF. CDR3 nucleotide sequence: TGTGCCAGCAGCTCGCAGACAGGGCGGGGTGAAAAACTGTTTTTT.